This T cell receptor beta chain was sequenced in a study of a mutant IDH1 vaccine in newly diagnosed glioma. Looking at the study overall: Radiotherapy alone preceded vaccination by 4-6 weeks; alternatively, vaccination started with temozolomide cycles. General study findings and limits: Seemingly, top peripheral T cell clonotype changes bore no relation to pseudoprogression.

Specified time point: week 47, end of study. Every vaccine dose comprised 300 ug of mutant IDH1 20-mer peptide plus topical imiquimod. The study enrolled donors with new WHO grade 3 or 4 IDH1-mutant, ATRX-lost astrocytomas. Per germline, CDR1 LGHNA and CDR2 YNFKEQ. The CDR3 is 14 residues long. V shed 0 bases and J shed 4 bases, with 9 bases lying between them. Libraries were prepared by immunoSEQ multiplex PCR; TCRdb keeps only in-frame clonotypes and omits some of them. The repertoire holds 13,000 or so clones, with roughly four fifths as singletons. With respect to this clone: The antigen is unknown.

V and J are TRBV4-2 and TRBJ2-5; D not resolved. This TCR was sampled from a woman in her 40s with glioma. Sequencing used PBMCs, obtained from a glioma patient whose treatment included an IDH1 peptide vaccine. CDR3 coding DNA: TGTGCCAGCAGCCAAGAGAGATTAGGAGAGACCCAGTACTTC. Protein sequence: CASSQERLGETQYF.